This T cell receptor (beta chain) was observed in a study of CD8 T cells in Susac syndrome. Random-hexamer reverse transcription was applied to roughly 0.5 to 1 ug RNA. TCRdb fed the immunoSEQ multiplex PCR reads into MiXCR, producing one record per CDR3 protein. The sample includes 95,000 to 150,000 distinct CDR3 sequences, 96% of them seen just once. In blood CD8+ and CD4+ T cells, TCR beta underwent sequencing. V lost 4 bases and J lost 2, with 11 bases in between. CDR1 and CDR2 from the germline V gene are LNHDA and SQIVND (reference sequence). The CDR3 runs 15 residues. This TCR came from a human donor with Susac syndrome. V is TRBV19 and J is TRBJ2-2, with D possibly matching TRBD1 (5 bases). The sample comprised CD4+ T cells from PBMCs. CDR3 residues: CASSKVQGNTGELFF. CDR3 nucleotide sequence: TGTGCCAGTAGTAAGGTTCAGGGAAACACCGGGGAGCTGTTTTTT.